This T cell receptor beta chain was documented in a study of CD8 T cells in Susac syndrome. Random hexamers primed reverse transcription of about 0.45 to 1 ug RNA. An immunoSEQ multiplex PCR amplified TCR beta CDR3 over 54 Vbeta and 13 Jbeta. TCRdb recomputed calls from the immunoSEQ multiplex PCR reads with MiXCR, one row per CDR3 protein. The data hold about 280,000 distinct CDR3 sequences, with roughly 85% observed a single time. Germline CDR1 SGDLS, CDR2 YYNGEE. V lost 0 bases and J 0 bases, leaving 13 bases between the germline ends. The CDR3 is made up of 16 amino acids. This TCR derives from a human donor with multiple sclerosis. The sequencing sample was made of CD8+ T cells from PBMCs. This chain connects TRBV9 to TRBJ2-7; D is uncertain. CDR3 nucleotide sequence: TGTGCCAGCAGCGTAGCTCAGGAGCGCAACTCCTACGAGCAGTACTTC. Amino acids: CASSVAQERNSYEQYF.